This is a list of T cell receptor beta chains from one sample in a study of human T cells and chemical hapten exposure. TCRdb passed the RACE reads through MiXCR, listing each CDR3 protein once. The table includes 75,000 to 90,000 distinct CDR3 sequences, more than 9% detected once. This sample comprised whole blood, obtained in connection with sensitization to the hapten diphenylcyclopropenone (DPC). The source is a woman aged 50 to 65 with alopecia areata. Some clones in this sample may be carry-over from other donors' samples. Both conserved end residues are part of each CDR3. Each record gives: J gene, D gene, V gene, clone size, CDR3 DNA, CDR3 protein. The D gene is left open where the match is weak. Some rows mark clone size as missing; the rest say once, few, many or name a class of expanded clone.

>TRBJ2-5|NA|TRBV20-1|few
TGCAGTGCTGGGAGAGGAGGGGAAGAGACCCAGTACTTC
CSAGRGGEETQYF
>TRBJ2-7|NA|TRBV3-1|few
TGTGCCACCGGTAGCGGACTCAGCTCCTACGAGCAGTACTTC
CATGSGLSSYEQYF
>TRBJ1-1|NA|TRBV30|NA
TGTGCCTGGAGTGTCGGGGTGAACACTGAAGCTTTCTTT
CAWSVGVNTEAFF
>TRBJ2-3|NA|TRBV11-2|many
TGTGCCAGCAGCTTAGATCACCTCCCCCGTGGGGATACGCAGTATTTT
CASSLDHLPRGDTQYF
>TRBJ2-1|NA|TRBV20-1|many
TGCAGTGCTAGAGATTTGAGCGGTAACTCCTACAATGAGCAGTTCTTC
CSARDLSGNSYNEQFF
>TRBJ2-6|NA|TRBV27|many
TGTGCCAGCAGTCCCGGGTCCAGGTTAACCCCCCTCTCCTCTGGGGCCAACGTCCTGACTTTC
CASSPGSRLTPLSSGANVLTF
>TRBJ2-7|NA|TRBV20-1|NA
TGCAGTGCCTACGTTGTTGGGGGCGCATCCTACGAGCAGTACTTC
CSAYVVGGASYEQYF
>TRBJ2-5|NA|TRBV7-9|many
TGTGCCAGCAGCTTAACTCAAGAGACCCAGTACTTC
CASSLTQETQYF
>TRBJ1-1|NA|TRBV29-1|few
TGCAGCGTTGAACAGGACTCCCTGAAAGCTTTCTTT
CSVEQDSLKAFF
>TRBJ2-1|NA|TRBV28|NA
TGTGCCAGCCAAAGGGGGAGCTCCTACAATGAGCAGTTCTTC
CASQRGSSYNEQFF
>TRBJ2-5|TRBD1|TRBV9|few
TGTGCCAGCACCAGGACAGGCCAAGAGACCCAGTACTTC
CASTRTGQETQYF
>TRBJ2-7|NA|TRBV29-1|many
TGCAGCGTTGCGGAGGGCCTCACCGAGCAGTACTTC
CSVAEGLTEQYF
>TRBJ1-3|NA|TRBV25-1|few
TGTGCCACCCGAGAGACAGGCTCTGGAAACACCATATATTTT
CATRETGSGNTIYF
>TRBJ1-1|NA|TRBV20-1|many
TGCAGTGCCTCGACGCGACTGAACACTGAAGCTTTCTTT
CSASTRLNTEAFF
>TRBJ2-2|NA|TRBV29-1|many
TGCAGCGTTGTTTTGTCCGGGGAGCTGTTTTTT
CSVVLSGELFF
>TRBJ2-3|TRBD2|TRBV7-2|few
TGTGCCAGCAGACTAGCGGGAGAGGCAGATACGCAGTATTTT
CASRLAGEADTQYF
>TRBJ2-7|NA|TRBV3-1|NA
TGTGCCAGCAGCCAAGTCCGAAATGCCTACGAGCAGTACTTC
CASSQVRNAYEQYF